This TCR beta chain stems from a study of blood T cells in healthy people across ages. Total RNA, at least 5.5 micrograms per sample, came from PBMCs. With a J-beta primer mix and a sample-barcoded 5' primer, a second PCR ran about 7 to 12 cycles. TCRdb fed the 5' RACE reads into MiXCR, producing one record per CDR3 protein. Of 1.5 million to 2 million distinct CDR3 sequences in the sample, 40% to 55% were seen once. CDR1 and CDR2 from the germline V gene are DFQATT and SNEGSKA (reference sequence). There are 14 residues in the CDR3. Of note for this clonotype: What it binds is not known. Compared with germline, one end of the junction differs, possibly owing to a read error.

Study results and caveats: A greater number of naive CD4+ cells and higher diversity distinguished long-lived donors from aged donors. Naive T cell percentage strongly correlated with TCR beta diversity.

The receptor comes from a woman aged 40 to 55 in good health. Sequenced material: blood. The gene calls are TRBV20-1 and TRBJ2-3; D possibly uses TRBD1 or TRBD2 (6 bases each). This CDR3 reads CGASNRGPTDTQYF. Written as DNA, the CDR3 is TGCGGTGCTAGTAACCGGGGGCCCACAGATACGCAGTATTTT.